Listed here is a single T cell receptor beta chain. Its antigen is currently unknown. The data were obtained in a study of T cell responses to AZD1222 COVID-19 vaccine. Study-wide points: At study baseline, merely a handful of AZD1222 recipients were seropositive.

The CDR3 contains 13 residues. Per the germline V gene, CDR1 is KGHSH and CDR2 is LQKENI. With 2 bases removed from V and 2 bases from J, the gap between germline ends came to 6 bases. TCRdb keeps only in-frame clones here, not all; method: immunoSEQ multiplex PCR. The listing contains over 120,000 clones. The source is an adult in good health. This rearrangement joins TRBV18 to TRBJ1-1; D remains ambiguous. What was sequenced was peripheral blood. CDR3 sequence reads: CASSPFGNTEAFF. The CDR3 nucleotides read TGTGCCAGCTCACCATTCGGAAACACTGAAGCTTTCTTT.